Here is one TCR beta chain with its context. The repertoire was sequenced with immunoSEQ multiplex PCR; TCRdb's copy has only in-frame clones and lacks some. The profile covers around 180,000 clones, with 94% appearing a single time and about 1.4% taken by the ten largest. The data are from a study of control samples from healthy donors and cancer patients. Per germline, CDR1 MNHNS and CDR2 SASEGT. This CDR3 spans 12 amino acids. The V gene lost 1 base and the J gene lost 3 bases, with 4 bases spanning the gap. This TCR was recovered from a woman younger than 35 in good health. The chain joins TRBV6-1 to TRBJ2-7, with D unresolved. Sequenced: blood. The CDR3 reads CASSEGGYEQYF. In DNA, the CDR3 is TGTGCCAGCAGTGAAGGAGGCTACGAGCAGTACTTC.